This T cell receptor beta chain comes out of a study of beta chain features in type 1 diabetes. General observations from the study: Shortening of TCRB CDR3s, moderate but significant, appeared in all four CD4+ subsets of Type 1 diabetes patients.

This CDR3 has 13 residues. V was clipped by 5 bases and J by 4 bases, with 12 bases between them. CDR1 and CDR2 (germline): SGHTA, FQGNSA. There are a few counts of this clone. The antigen remains unidentified. Expressed TCRB transcripts got sequenced, as all isolated RNA was reverse transcribed. This table comes from immunoSEQ multiplex PCR, and its TCRdb copy is limited to in-frame clones, with some not included. The sample lists around 710,000 clones; under 15% were seen once. The receptor comes from a man younger than 45 with type 1 diabetes. The sample consisted of naive CD4+ T cells from blood. V is TRBV7-2 and J is TRBJ2-7; the D gene is possibly TRBD2 (5 bases). The CDR3 region has the DNA TGTGCCAGCAGCGGAGGACGTGGGTACGAGCAGTACTTC. It is translated as CASSGGRGYEQYF.